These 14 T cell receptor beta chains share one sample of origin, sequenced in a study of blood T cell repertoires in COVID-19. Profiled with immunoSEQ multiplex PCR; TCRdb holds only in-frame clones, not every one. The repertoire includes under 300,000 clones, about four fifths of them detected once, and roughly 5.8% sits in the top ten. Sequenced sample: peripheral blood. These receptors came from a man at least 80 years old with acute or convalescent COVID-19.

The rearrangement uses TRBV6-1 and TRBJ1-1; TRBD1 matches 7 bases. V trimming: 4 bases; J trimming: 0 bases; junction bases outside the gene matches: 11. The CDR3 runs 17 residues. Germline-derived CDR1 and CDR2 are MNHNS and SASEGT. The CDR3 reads CASSGDSRLMMNTEAFF. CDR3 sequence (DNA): TGTGCCAGCAGTGGGGACAGCCGGTTGATGATGAACACTGAAGCTTTCTTT.

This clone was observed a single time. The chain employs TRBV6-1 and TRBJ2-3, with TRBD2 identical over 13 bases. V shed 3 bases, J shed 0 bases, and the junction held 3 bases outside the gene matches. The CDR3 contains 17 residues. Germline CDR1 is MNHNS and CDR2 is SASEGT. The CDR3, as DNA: TGTGCCAGCAGTGACCGGGGACTAGCGGGAAGCACAGATACGCAGTATTTT. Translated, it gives CASSDRGLAGSTDTQYF.

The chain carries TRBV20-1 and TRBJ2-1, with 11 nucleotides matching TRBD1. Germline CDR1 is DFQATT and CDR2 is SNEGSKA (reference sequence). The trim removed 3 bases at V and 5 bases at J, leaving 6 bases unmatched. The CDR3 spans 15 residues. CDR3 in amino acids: CSASWGTGGNNEQFF. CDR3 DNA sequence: TGCAGTGCTAGTTGGGGGACAGGGGGGAACAATGAGCAGTTCTTC.

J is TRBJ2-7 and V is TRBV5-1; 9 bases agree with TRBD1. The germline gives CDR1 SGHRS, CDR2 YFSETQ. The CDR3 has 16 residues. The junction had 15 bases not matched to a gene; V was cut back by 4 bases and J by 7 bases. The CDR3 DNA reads TGCGCCAGCAGCCTAACCCCTTTCGACAGGGGGGGGGAGCAGTACTTC. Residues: CASSLTPFDRGGEQYF.

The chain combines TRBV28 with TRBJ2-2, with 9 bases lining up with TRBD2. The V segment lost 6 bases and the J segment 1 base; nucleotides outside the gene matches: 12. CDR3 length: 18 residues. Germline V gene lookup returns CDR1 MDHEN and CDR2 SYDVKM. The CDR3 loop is CASSPGLAETLNTGELFF. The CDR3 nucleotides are TGTGCCAGCAGCCCGGGACTAGCCGAGACTTTGAACACCGGGGAGCTGTTTTTT. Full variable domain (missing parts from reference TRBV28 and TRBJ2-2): DVKVTQSSRYLVKRTGEKVFLECVQDMDHENMFWYRQDPGLGLRLIYFSYDVKMKEKGDIPEGYSVSREKKERFSLILESASTNQTSMYLCASSPGLAETLNTGELFFGEGSRLTVL.

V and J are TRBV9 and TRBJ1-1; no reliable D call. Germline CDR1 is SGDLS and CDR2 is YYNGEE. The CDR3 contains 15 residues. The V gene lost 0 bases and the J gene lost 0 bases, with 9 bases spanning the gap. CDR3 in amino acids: CASSVGPLMNTEAFF. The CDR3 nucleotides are TGTGCCAGCAGCGTAGGTCCGTTAATGAACACTGAAGCTTTCTTT.

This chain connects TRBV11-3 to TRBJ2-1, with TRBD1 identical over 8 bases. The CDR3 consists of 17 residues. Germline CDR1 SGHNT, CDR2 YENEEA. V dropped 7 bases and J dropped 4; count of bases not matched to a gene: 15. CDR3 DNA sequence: TGTGCCAGCATCTATCAGGGGGCAGGGGGAAAATACAATGAGCAGTTCTTC. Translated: CASIYQGAGGKYNEQFF.

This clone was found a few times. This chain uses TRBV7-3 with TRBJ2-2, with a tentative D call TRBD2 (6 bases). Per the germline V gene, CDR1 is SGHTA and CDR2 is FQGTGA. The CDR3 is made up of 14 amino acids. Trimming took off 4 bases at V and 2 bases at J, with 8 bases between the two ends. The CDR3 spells CASSSGLNTGELFF. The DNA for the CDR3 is TGTGCCAGCAGCTCGGGACTCAACACCGGGGAGCTGTTTTTT.

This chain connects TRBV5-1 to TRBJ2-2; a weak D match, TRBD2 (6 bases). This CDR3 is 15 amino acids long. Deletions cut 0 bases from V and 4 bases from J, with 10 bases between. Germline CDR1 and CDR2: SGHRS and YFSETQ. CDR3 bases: TGCGCCAGCAGCTTGGTTGAGGGAGGCACCGGGGAGCTGTTTTTT. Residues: CASSLVEGGTGELFF. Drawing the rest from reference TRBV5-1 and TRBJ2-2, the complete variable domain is KAGVTQTPRYLIKTRGQQVTLSCSPISGHRSVSWYQQTPGQGLQFLFEYFSETQRNKGNFPGRFSGRQFSNSRSEMNVSTLELGDSALYLCASSLVEGGTGELFFGEGSRLTVL.

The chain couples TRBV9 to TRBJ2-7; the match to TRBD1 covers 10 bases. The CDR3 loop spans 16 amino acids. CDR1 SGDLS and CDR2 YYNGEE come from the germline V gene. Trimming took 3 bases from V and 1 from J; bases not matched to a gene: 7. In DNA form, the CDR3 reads TGTGCCAGCAGCGCATACCCGGGACAGGGGTCCTACGAGCAGTACTTC. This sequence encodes CASSAYPGQGSYEQYF.

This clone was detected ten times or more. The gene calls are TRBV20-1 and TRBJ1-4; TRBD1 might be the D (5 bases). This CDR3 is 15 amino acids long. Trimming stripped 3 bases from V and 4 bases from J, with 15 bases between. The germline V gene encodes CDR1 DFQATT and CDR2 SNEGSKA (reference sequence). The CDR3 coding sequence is TGCAGTGCTAGTGACGGGGGAGGAGGTAATGAAAAACTGTTTTTT. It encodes CSASDGGGGNEKLFF.

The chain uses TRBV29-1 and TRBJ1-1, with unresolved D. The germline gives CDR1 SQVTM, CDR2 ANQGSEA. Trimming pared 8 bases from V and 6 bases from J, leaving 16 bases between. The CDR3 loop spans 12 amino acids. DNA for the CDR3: TGCAGCCCGGTTGAGGTCTCGGCTGAAGCTTTCTTT. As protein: CSPVEVSAEAFF.

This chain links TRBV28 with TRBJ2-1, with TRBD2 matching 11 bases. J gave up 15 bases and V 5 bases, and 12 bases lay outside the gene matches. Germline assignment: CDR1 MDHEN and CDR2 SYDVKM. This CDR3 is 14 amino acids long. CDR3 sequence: CASSRPGLAVWPFF. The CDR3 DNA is TGTGCCAGCAGTCGACCGGGACTAGCGGTTTGGCCGTTCTTC.

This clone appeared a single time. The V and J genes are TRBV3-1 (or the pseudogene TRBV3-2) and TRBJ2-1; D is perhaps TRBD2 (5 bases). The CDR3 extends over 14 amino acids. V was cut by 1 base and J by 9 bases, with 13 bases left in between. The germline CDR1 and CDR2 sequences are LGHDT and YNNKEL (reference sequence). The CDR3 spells CASSQVGSAGEQFF. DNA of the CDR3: TGTGCCAGCAGCCAAGTTGGGAGTGCGGGTGAGCAGTTCTTC.